The 23 T cell receptor beta chains presented below share a single source sample, sequenced in a study. TCRdb analysed the RT-PCR reads with MiXCR anew, one entry per CDR3 protein. The sample carries more than 550,000 distinct CDR3 sequences, 13% to 15% recorded once. The material sequenced was memory CD4+ T cells from blood. Receptors were obtained from a female donor in good health, serving as a healthy control.

This clonotype has a count of ten or more. The gene calls are TRBV28 and TRBJ2-7; D possibly uses TRBD1 or TRBD2 (5 bases each). This CDR3 has 16 residues. Trimming stripped 6 bases from V and 6 bases from J, with 24 bases between. Per germline, CDR1 MDHEN and CDR2 SYDVKM. The CDR3 sequence: CASSSPGLGVLGEQYF. In DNA form, the CDR3 reads TGTGCCAGCAGCTCCCCGGGGCTGGGGGTACTAGGCGAGCAGTACTTC.

This clonotype has a handful of counts. The rearrangement joins TRBV4-3 to TRBJ1-6, with 10 bases aligning to TRBD1. CDR3 size: 17 residues. CDR1 is LGHNA, CDR2 YSLEER, per germline. J was trimmed by 11 bases and V by 1 base; bases with no gene match: 11. CDR3 bases: TGCGCCAGCAGCCAAGTCCCCACGGGACAGGGGAGGGCACCCCTCCACTTT. Protein sequence: CASSQVPTGQGRAPLHF.

The genes are TRBV20-1 and TRBJ2-6, with 10 bases that match TRBD1. Germline lookup yields CDR1 DFQATT and CDR2 SNEGSKA (reference sequence). V trimming: 3 bases; J trimming: 0 bases; junction bases outside the gene matches: 5. The CDR3 covers 17 residues. Here the CDR3 reads CSARGQGFGSGANVLTF. The CDR3 coding sequence is TGCAGTGCTAGGGGACAGGGGTTCGGCTCTGGGGCCAACGTCCTGACTTTC.

This clonotype was observed a few times. The V gene is TRBV29-1, the J gene TRBJ1-3; no firm D call. V shed 0 bases and J shed 4 bases, with 7 bases lying between them. This CDR3 region has 13 residues. From germline, CDR1 is SQVTM and CDR2 ANQGSEA. The CDR3 DNA reads TGCAGCGTTGAAGAGGGAATCGGAAACACCATATATTTT. Protein: CSVEEGIGNTIYF.

The V gene is TRBV11-2, the J gene TRBJ1-3; D gene uncertain. V dropped 0 bases and J dropped 0 bases, with 15 bases sitting between them. The CDR3 runs to 18 residues. CDR1 SGHAT and CDR2 FQNNGV come from the germline V gene. The CDR3 loop reads CASSLDRALPNSGNTIYF. CDR3 bases: TGTGCCAGCAGCTTAGATCGGGCCCTTCCCAACTCTGGAAACACCATATATTTT.

This clonotype was picked up a small number of times. As DNA, the CDR3 is TGTGCCAGCAGCCAAAACCAGGGGGGCGATGAGCAGTTCTTC. It encodes CASSQNQGGDEQFF. The chain combines TRBV6-1 with TRBJ2-1; D perhaps matches TRBD1 (7 bases). Per germline, CDR1 MNHNS and CDR2 SASEGT. The CDR3 contains 14 residues. V was clipped by 6 bases and J by 8 bases, with 17 bases between them.

This clonotype was observed a few times. CDR3 DNA: TGCGCCAGCAGCCCTCTTTTCGGGACAGGGGGCACCGGGGAGCTGTTTTTT. Residues: CASSPLFGTGGTGELFF. The rearrangement uses TRBV5-1 and TRBJ2-2; 11 bases are a match to TRBD1. The CDR3 consists of 17 residues. Trimming removed 4 bases from V and 4 bases from J; junction bases left unmatched: 9. Germline values: CDR1 SGHRS, CDR2 YFSETQ.

In this sample, this clonotype turned up many times. The chain recombines TRBV27 with TRBJ1-2, with no clear D. The CDR3 runs 13 residues. The germline V and J ends were trimmed by 2 bases and 2 bases, with 6 bases remaining between them. Germline V gene data show CDR1 as MNHEY and CDR2 as SMNVEV (reference sequence). The DNA of the CDR3 is TGTGCCAGCAGTTTAGCCAGGAACTATGGCTACACCTTC. The encoded protein is CASSLARNYGYTF.

This clonotype was detected ten times or more. The chain uses TRBV4-1 and TRBJ2-7, with 8 bases that match TRBD2. Germline CDR1 MGHRA, CDR2 YSYEKL. V shed 2 bases, J shed 0 bases, and the junction held 3 bases outside the gene matches. This CDR3 region has 15 residues. The CDR3 coding sequence is TGCGCCAGCAGCCAAATAGCGGGACTCTCCTACGAGCAGTACTTC. Translation: CASSQIAGLSYEQYF.

The chain uses TRBV5-1 and TRBJ2-5; D unresolved. V was cut by 1 base and J by 1 base, with 14 bases left in between. This CDR3 contains 16 residues. CDR1 is SGHRS, CDR2 YFSETQ, per germline. The CDR3 loop is CASSLLAAVIQETQYF. As DNA, the CDR3 is TGCGCCAGCAGCTTGTTGGCGGCAGTCATCCAAGAGACCCAGTACTTC.

This clonotype was recorded a few times. The chain carries TRBV15 and TRBJ2-3, with a weak D call TRBD2 (6 bases). CDR1 is LNHNV, CDR2 YYDKDF, per germline (reference sequence). Trimming removed 2 bases at V and 4 bases at J, with 7 bases between. The CDR3 has 13 residues. In DNA form, the CDR3 reads TGTGCCACCAGCAGAAGACTAGCAGATACGCAGTATTTT. This translates into CATSRRLADTQYF.

The chain joins TRBV24-1 to TRBJ1-1; the D gene is possibly TRBD1 (5 bases). The CDR3 is 14 residues long. The ends were cut back, 3 bases at V and 5 bases at J, with 12 bases in the middle. In germline, CDR1 is KGHDR, CDR2 SFDVKD. The CDR3 protein is CATSDNRGSTEAFF. The CDR3 region has the DNA TGTGCCACCAGTGATAATAGGGGTTCTACTGAAGCTTTCTTT.

At least ten counts were recorded for this clonotype. V usage is TRBV27 and J usage is TRBJ1-3, with no clear D. V was trimmed by 6 bases and J by 5 bases, leaving 14 bases between them. The CDR3 sequence is 14 residues long. Germline CDR1 and CDR2: MNHEY and SMNVEV (reference sequence). Written as DNA, the CDR3 is TGTGCCAGCAGCCCGAGCAGTATAAGAAACACCATATATTTT. Translated: CASSPSSIRNTIYF.

The V and J genes are TRBV4-2 and TRBJ1-5; 7 positions agree with TRBD1. The CDR3 is 20 residues long. V gave up 2 bases and J gave up 0 bases; unmatched junction bases: 16. Per the germline V gene, CDR1 is LGHNA and CDR2 is YNFKEQ. CDR3 nucleotide sequence: TGTGCCAGCAGCCAACCGGGACAGCTTGAGCGTTTCTATAGCAATCAGCCCCAGCATTTT. Protein product: CASSQPGQLERFYSNQPQHF.

Many counts were recorded for this clonotype. V gene TRBV20-1 combines with J gene TRBJ2-2, with D possibly matching TRBD1 (6 bases). Germline loops: CDR1 DFQATT, CDR2 SNEGSKA (reference sequence). The CDR3 loop spans 13 amino acids. Trimming stripped 6 bases from V and 7 bases from J, with 15 bases between. The CDR3 protein is CSARQGTGGELFF. CDR3 bases: TGCAGTGCCAGGCAGGGGACCGGCGGGGAGCTGTTTTTT.

In its sample, this clonotype was seen many times. The chain recombines TRBV29-1 with TRBJ1-1, with TRBD1 matching over 7 bases. CDR1 SQVTM and CDR2 ANQGSEA come from the germline V gene. V lost 4 bases, J lost 1 base, and 0 bases stayed unmatched. The length of the CDR3 is 12 residues. CDR3 nucleotides: TGCAGCGTTGGGACAGGGAACACTGAAGCTTTCTTT. It is translated as CSVGTGNTEAFF.

The rearrangement links TRBV28 to TRBJ1-2, with D maybe TRBD1 (5 bases). The V end lost 6 bases, the J end lost 3 bases, and 14 bases lay between the germline ends. Looked up from germline, CDR1 is MDHEN and CDR2 is SYDVKM. This CDR3 region has 14 residues. DNA of the CDR3: TGTGCCAGCAGCCACGGAACAGGTCACTATGGCTACACCTTC. This sequence encodes CASSHGTGHYGYTF.

This clonotype showed up many times. V is TRBV20-1 and J is TRBJ2-1; D uncertain. The germline V gene has CDR1 DFQATT and CDR2 SNEGSKA (reference sequence). V dropped 4 bases and J dropped 2 bases, with 12 bases sitting between them. The length of the CDR3 is 14 residues. The CDR3 DNA sequence: TGCAGTGCTATAGAAGGGCCTCCCTACAATGAGCAGTTCTTC. This translates into CSAIEGPPYNEQFF.

V and J are TRBV12-3 or TRBV12-4 and TRBJ1-1, with 7 bases lining up with TRBD1. The CDR3 extends over 15 amino acids. V gave up 5 bases and J gave up 3 bases; unmatched junction bases: 9. The CDR3 coding sequence is TGTGCCAGCAGTGAGCGAGGGGGCGCGGACACTGAAGCTTTCTTT. Protein sequence: CASSERGGADTEAFF.

This clonotype was observed a few times. Written as DNA, the CDR3 is TGTGCCAGTAATCGGAGGGGCGGGATGAACACTGAAGCTTTCTTT. Protein: CASNRRGGMNTEAFF. The chain uses TRBV19 and TRBJ1-1; D might be TRBD1 (5 bases). Germline V gene lookup returns CDR1 LNHDA and CDR2 SQIVND (reference sequence). The CDR3 has 15 amino acids. Between the trimmed V and J ends, which lost 7 bases and 0 bases, there was a span of 15 bases.

Only a few counts were recorded for this clonotype. The chain joins TRBV9 to TRBJ2-1, with 11 nucleotides matching TRBD2. V dropped 3 bases and J dropped 5; count of bases not matched to a gene: 7. There are 16 residues in the CDR3. Germline values: CDR1 SGDLS, CDR2 YYNGEE. The chain's CDR3 is CASSGGLAVGNNEQFF. The CDR3 DNA is TGTGCCAGCAGCGGGGGACTAGCGGTGGGAAACAATGAGCAGTTCTTC.

This clonotype was seen ten or more times. The V call is TRBV10-3, the J call TRBJ2-2; 7 positions agree with TRBD2. Germline V gene sequence: CDR1 ENHRY, CDR2 SYGVKD. The V gene end was trimmed by 9 bases and the J gene end by 3 bases; junction bases not matched to a gene: 7. The CDR3 covers 14 residues. CDR3 DNA: TGTGCCATGAGGGACTACCTTTACACCGGGGAGCTGTTTTTT. Protein: CAMRDYLYTGELFF.

This clonotype was picked up many times. The chain combines TRBV6-6 with TRBJ2-1; TRBD2 matches 14 bases. V was clipped by 5 bases and J by 7 bases; unmatched bases: 4. There are 15 residues in the CDR3. Germline lookup yields CDR1 MNHNY and CDR2 SVGAGI (reference sequence). CDR3 protein: CASSPGLAGVNEQFF. In DNA, the CDR3 is TGTGCCAGCAGTCCGGGACTAGCGGGAGTAAATGAGCAGTTCTTC.